The clone carrying this T cell receptor (beta chain) came up a few times. Its antigen remains unknown. The sample belongs to a study of T cells after yellow fever vaccination. Template switching by 5'RACE produced TCR cDNA, adding a universal primer site and UMIs. TCRdb re-derived calls from the 5' RACE reads in MiXCR, one entry per CDR3 protein. The sample has roughly 350,000 distinct CDR3 sequences; about 4% are singletons. Study-wide results and limits: Researchers cautioned that FACS-sorted repertoires could harbor abundant clonotypes contaminating from the bulk population. Weaker overall, the secondary response nonetheless peaked faster (day 5 versus 15). Subsequent to the booster, the majority of primary-vaccination clones reappeared (around 97% CD4, about 90% CD8).

Between the trimmed V and J ends, which lost 0 bases and 6 bases, there was a span of 9 bases. The CDR3 contains 14 residues. In germline, CDR1 is SGHRS, CDR2 YFSETQ. This clonotype originated in a young man who received the YFV17D yellow fever vaccine. The material was PBMCs, obtained 5 days after the yellow fever booster vaccination. The V gene is TRBV5-1, the J gene TRBJ2-2, with a tentative D call TRBD1 (6 bases). CDR3 residues: CASSLDRVAGELFF. DNA for the CDR3: TGCGCCAGCAGCTTGGACAGGGTAGCCGGGGAGCTGTTTTTT.